This paragraph reports one TCR beta chain. The data were taken from a study of shared clonotypes between healthy human individuals. Using immunoSEQ multiplex PCR, the repertoire was profiled, and TCRdb retains in-frame clones only, with some absent. The data contain roughly 400,000 clones, roughly 96% of them singletons. The germline V gene encodes CDR1 LNHNV and CDR2 YYDKDF (reference sequence). CDR3 size: 12 residues. The V segment lost 5 bases and the J segment 6 bases; nucleotides outside the gene matches: 4. This sequence joins TRBV15 and TRBJ2-7; 7 bases agree with TRBD2. This receptor was identified in a man aged 30 to 45 in good health. The material sequenced was memory CD8+ T cells sorted from blood. The subset denotes: CD45RO+ cells pooled with CCR7-negative TemRA cells. In nucleotides, the CDR3 is TGTGCCACCAGCGGGAGGGCCTTCGAGCAGTACTTC. It yields the protein CATSGRAFEQYF.